A selection of T cell receptor beta chains follows, all from one sample in a study of Ad26.COV2.S vaccination and SARS-CoV-2 variants. Generated by immunoSEQ multiplex PCR, the TCRdb table keeps only in-frame clones and is missing some. The sample contains around 340,000 clones, less than 90% of which appear only once. Source: peripheral blood, taken in a trial of Ad26.COV2.S vaccine versus placebo. The origin of the receptors is a person between 18 and 65 years old who received the Ad26.COV2.S COVID-19 vaccine or a placebo. Each CDR3 is given with its conserved first and last residue. Each record gives: clone size, J gene, D gene, CDR3 length, V gene, CDR3 DNA, CDR3 protein. The D gene is left open where the match is weak. Some rows have no size entry. The others give once, few or many, or a class for an expanded clone.

NA TRBJ2-3 NA 12 TRBV12-3/TRBV12-4 TGTGCCAGCTCCCTCTTAGCAGATACGCAGTATTTT CASSLLADTQYF
NA TRBJ2-2 NA 16 TRBV28 TGTGCCAGCAGGGCATCGGGACTGAGGGGAACCGGGGAGCTGTTTTTT CASRASGLRGTGELFF
NA TRBJ2-5 TRBD1 17 TRBV7-3 TGTGCCAGCAGCTACCTAATGGGACAGGAACGACCAGAGACCCAGTACTTC CASSYLMGQERPETQYF
NA TRBJ2-1 TRBD2 13 TRBV10-3 TGTGCCACCGGGACTAGCGGGAGTTATGAGCAGTTCTTC CATGTSGSYEQFF
NA TRBJ2-7 NA 16 TRBV5-6 TGTGCCAGCAGCTCCCACGGCGCCCGGATCAACTACGAGCAGTACTTC CASSSHGARINYEQYF
once TRBJ2-7 NA 15 TRBV11-1 TGTGCCAGCAGCTTAGCGAAAGACCGCACCTACGAGCAGTACTTC CASSLAKDRTYEQYF
NA TRBJ1-4 NA 16 TRBV7-6 TGTGCCAGCAGCTTGGGGGTTTGGGGGGAAGGTGAAAAACTGTTTTTT CASSLGVWGEGEKLFF
NA TRBJ2-1 NA 13 TRBV14 TGTGCCAGCAGCCAAGTCCGCCGAGCTGAGCAGTTCTTC CASSQVRRAEQFF
NA TRBJ1-1 NA 13 TRBV28 TGTGCCAGCACTCCGGACACGGTGAAGGCGGCTTTCTTT CASTPDTVKAAFF
NA TRBJ2-7 TRBD1 14 TRBV10-3 TGTGCCATCAGTAGACAGGGGGAACGGGACGAGCAGTACTTC CAISRQGERDEQYF
NA TRBJ2-1 TRBD1 15 TRBV9 TGTGCCAGCAGGCGGACAGGGGCGGCCTACAATGAGCAGTTCTTC CASRRTGAAYNEQFF
NA TRBJ2-1 NA 12 TRBV24-1 TGTGCCACCAGCCCCGGAAGCAATGAGCAGTTCTTC CATSPGSNEQFF
NA TRBJ2-7 NA 14 TRBV18 TGTGCCAGCTCTCCTGAAATGGACAGCCTCGTACAATACTTC CASSPEMDSLVQYF
NA TRBJ2-1 TRBD2 14 TRBV5-1 TGCGCCAGCAGGGCTAGCGGGGTGTACAATGAGCAGTTCTTC CASRASGVYNEQFF
NA TRBJ2-1 NA 13 TRBV4-3 TGCGCCAGCAGCCAAAGGACCGAGAGCCCCCTCTTCTTC CASSQRTESPLFF
NA TRBJ2-5 NA 13 TRBV5-6 TGTGCCAGCAGGACACAGCTCCAAGAGACCCAGTACTTC CASRTQLQETQYF
NA TRBJ2-1 TRBD2 19 TRBV11-3 TGTGCCAGCAGCTTAGATGGGGGACTAGCGGGAGAAAGGTGGGATGAGCAGTTCTTC CASSLDGGLAGERWDEQFF
NA TRBJ2-2 NA 15 TRBV5-1 TGCGCCAGCAGCCAGTTTGGATCGGTCACCGGGGAGCTGTTTTTT CASSQFGSVTGELFF
once TRBJ2-2 TRBD1 15 TRBV5-5 TGTGCCAGCAGCTTGGCCGGACAGGGGACCGGGGAGCTGTTTTTT CASSLAGQGTGELFF
NA TRBJ1-5 TRBD1 16 TRBV7-9 TGTGCCAGCAGCTCAAGCCACAGGGGGGCCAATCAGCCCCAGCATTTT CASSSSHRGANQPQHF
NA TRBJ1-1 TRBD1 18 TRBV10-3 TGTGCCATCAGTTTCTCCGGGACAGGGATTAGTCGGGACACTGAAGCTTTCTTT CAISFSGTGISRDTEAFF
NA TRBJ1-1 NA 15 TRBV27 TGTGCCAGCAGTTTACTCGGGGTGAAGGACACTGAAGCTTTCTTT CASSLLGVKDTEAFF
NA TRBJ2-4 TRBD2 18 TRBV7-2 TGTGCCAGCAGCATCTTCGGGACTAGCGGGGTATCTGGTAACATTCAGTACTTC CASSIFGTSGVSGNIQYF
NA TRBJ2-1 NA 14 TRBV28 TGTGCCAGCAGTTTACTAGCGAGGGACAATGAGCAGTTCTTC CASSLLARDNEQFF
NA TRBJ2-1 TRBD2 16 TRBV5-6 TGTGCCAGCTCCATTAGCGGGACTAGCGGATACAATGAGCAGTTCTTC CASSISGTSGYNEQFF
NA TRBJ1-6 NA 15 TRBV30 TGTGCCTGGAGTGGGGGGGGCTCCTATAATTCACCCCTCCACTTT CAWSGGGSYNSPLHF
NA TRBJ1-6 TRBD1 13 TRBV30 TGTGCCTGGGCCCCAGGGGGGAATTCACCCCTCCACTTT CAWAPGGNSPLHF
NA TRBJ2-3 TRBD1 16 TRBV18 TGTGCCAGCTCACATCCGGGACAGAATATTGCAGATACGCAGTATTTT CASSHPGQNIADTQYF
NA TRBJ2-3 NA 16 TRBV3-1/TRBV3-2 TGTGCCAGCAGCCAGGCCTCCCCGGACAGCACAGATACGCAGTATTTT CASSQASPDSTDTQYF
NA TRBJ1-1 TRBD1 13 TRBV30 TGTGCCTGGAGTTGGCAGGGGGACACTGAAGCTTTCTTT CAWSWQGDTEAFF
NA TRBJ2-5 NA 11 TRBV12-3/TRBV12-4 TGTGCCAGCAGTCAAGCCGAGACCCAGTACTTC CASSQAETQYF
NA TRBJ2-1 NA 15 TRBV3-1/TRBV3-2 TGTGCCAGCAGCCAAGTCCAAGGGACCTACAATGAGCAGTTCTTC CASSQVQGTYNEQFF
NA TRBJ1-1 TRBD1 15 TRBV19 TGTGCCAGTAGGACAGGGGCCTTCGTGAACACTGAAGCTTTCTTT CASRTGAFVNTEAFF
NA TRBJ1-1 NA 15 TRBV10-3 TGTGCCATCAGCTTTAAGACGTCTGGGAACACTGAAGCTTTCTTT CAISFKTSGNTEAFF
NA TRBJ2-7 NA 14 TRBV27 TGTGCCAGCAGTTCACTGGGACGGTTCTACGAGCAGTACTTC CASSSLGRFYEQYF
NA TRBJ1-1 NA 14 TRBV4-2 TGTGCCAGCAGCCGTAGACAGGAGAACACTGAAGCTTTCTTT CASSRRQENTEAFF
NA TRBJ2-5 NA 15 TRBV4-3 TGCGCCAGCAGCCAAGTGACGGCTAGAGAAGAGACCCAGTACTTC CASSQVTAREETQYF
NA TRBJ2-7 NA 15 TRBV10-3 TGTGCCATCAGTGCTCGAGGCGATGGGATCTACGAGCAGTACTTC CAISARGDGIYEQYF
NA TRBJ2-7 TRBD2 14 TRBV6-5 TGTGCCAGCAGTTACTCGGGGGGGAGCTACGAGCAGTACTTC CASSYSGGSYEQYF
NA TRBJ2-1 TRBD2 16 TRBV7-3 TGTGCCAGCAGCCCCCTAGCGGGGGGACCTTACAATGAGCAGTTCTTC CASSPLAGGPYNEQFF
once TRBJ2-5 NA 14 TRBV4-3 TGCGCTTCCGCAGGGAACTTGAACCAAGAGACCCAGTACTTC CASAGNLNQETQYF
NA TRBJ2-7 TRBD1 14 TRBV7-2 TGTGCCAGCAGCTCGATGGGACAGAGCTACGAGCAGTACTTC CASSSMGQSYEQYF